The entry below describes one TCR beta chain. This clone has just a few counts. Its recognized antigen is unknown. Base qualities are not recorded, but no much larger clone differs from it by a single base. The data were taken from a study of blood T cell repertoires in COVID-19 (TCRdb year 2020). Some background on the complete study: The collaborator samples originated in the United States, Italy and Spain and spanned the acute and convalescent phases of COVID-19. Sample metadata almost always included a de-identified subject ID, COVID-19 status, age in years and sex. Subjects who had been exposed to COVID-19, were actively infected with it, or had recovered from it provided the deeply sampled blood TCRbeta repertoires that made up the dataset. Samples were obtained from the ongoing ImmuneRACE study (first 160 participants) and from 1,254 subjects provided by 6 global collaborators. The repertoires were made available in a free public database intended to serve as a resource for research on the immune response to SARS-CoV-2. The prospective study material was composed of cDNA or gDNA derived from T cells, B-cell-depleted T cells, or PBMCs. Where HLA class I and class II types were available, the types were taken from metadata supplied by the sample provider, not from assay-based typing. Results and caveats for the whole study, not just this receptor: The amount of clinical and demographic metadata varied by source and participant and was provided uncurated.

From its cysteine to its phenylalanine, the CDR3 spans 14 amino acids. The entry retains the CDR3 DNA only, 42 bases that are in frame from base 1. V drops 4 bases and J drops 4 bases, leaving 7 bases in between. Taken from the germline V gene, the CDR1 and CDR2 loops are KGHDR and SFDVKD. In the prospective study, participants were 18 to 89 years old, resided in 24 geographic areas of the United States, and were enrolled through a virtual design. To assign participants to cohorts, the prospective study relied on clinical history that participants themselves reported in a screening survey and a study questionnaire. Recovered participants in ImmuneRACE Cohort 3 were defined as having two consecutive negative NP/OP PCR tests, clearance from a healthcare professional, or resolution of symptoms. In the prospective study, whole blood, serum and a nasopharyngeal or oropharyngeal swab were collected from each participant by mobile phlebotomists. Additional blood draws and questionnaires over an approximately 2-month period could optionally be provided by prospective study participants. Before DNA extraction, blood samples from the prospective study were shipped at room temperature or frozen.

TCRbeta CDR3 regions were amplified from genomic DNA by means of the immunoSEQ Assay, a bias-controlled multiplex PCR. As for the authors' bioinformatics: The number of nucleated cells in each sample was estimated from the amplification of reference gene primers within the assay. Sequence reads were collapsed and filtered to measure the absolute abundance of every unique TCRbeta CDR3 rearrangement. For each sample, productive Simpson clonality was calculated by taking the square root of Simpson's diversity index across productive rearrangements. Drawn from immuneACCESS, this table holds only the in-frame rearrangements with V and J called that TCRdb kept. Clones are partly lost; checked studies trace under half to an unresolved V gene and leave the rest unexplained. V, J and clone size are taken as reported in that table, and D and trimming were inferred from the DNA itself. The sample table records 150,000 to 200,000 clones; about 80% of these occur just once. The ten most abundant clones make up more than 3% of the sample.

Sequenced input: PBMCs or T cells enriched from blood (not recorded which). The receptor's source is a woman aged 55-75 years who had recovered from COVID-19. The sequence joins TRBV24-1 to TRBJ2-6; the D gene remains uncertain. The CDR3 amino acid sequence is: CATSDRSGANVLTF. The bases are TGTGCCACCAGTGACCGTTCCGGGGCCAACGTCCTGACTTTC.